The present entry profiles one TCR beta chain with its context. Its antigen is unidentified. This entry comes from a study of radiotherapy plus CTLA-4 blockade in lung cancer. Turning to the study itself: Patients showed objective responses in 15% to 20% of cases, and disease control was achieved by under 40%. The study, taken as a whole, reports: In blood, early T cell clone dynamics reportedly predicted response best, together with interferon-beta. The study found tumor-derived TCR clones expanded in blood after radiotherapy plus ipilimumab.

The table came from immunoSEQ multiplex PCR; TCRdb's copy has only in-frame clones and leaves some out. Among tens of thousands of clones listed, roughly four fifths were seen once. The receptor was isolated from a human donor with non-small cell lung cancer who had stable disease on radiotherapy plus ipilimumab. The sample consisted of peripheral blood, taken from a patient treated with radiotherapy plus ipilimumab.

The CDR3 protein is CASSTYRGEQYF. The CDR3 nucleotides are TGTGCCAGCAGCACCTACAGGGGCGAGCAGTACTTC. The gene calls are TRBV21-1 and TRBJ2-7; the listed D gene, TRBD1, was not tested against the DNA. TRBV21-1 is a recognized pseudogene. The CDR3 loop spans 12 amino acids.